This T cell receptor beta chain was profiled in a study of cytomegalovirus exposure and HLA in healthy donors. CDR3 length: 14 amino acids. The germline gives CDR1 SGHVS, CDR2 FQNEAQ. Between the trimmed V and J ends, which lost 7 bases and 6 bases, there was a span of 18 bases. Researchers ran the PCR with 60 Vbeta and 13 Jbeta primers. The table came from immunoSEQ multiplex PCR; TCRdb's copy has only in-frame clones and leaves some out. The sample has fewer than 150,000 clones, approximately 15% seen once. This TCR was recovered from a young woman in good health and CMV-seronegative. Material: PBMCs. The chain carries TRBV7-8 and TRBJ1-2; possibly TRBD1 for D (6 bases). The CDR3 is CASKKGRGNDGYTF. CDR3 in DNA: TGTGCCAGCAAAAAGGGCAGGGGAAATGATGGCTACACCTTC.